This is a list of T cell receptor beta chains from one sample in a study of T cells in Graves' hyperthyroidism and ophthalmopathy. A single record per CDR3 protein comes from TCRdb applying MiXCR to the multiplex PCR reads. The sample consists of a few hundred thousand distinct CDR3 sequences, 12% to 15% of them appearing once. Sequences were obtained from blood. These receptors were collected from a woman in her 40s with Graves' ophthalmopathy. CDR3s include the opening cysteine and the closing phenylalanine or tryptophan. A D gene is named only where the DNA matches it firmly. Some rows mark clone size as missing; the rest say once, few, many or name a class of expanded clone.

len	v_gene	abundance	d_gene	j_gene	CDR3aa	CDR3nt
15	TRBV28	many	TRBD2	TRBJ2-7	CASGASGKSSYEQYF	TGTGCCAGCGGAGCTAGCGGGAAGAGCTCCTACGAGCAGTACTTC
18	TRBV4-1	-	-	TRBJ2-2	CASSSNRDNPPNTGELFF	TGCGCCAGCAGCTCGAACAGGGACAACCCACCAAACACCGGGGAGCTGTTTTTT
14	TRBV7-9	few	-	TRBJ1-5	CASSLNSRAQPQHF	TGTGCCAGCAGCTTAAATTCCAGGGCTCAGCCCCAGCATTTT
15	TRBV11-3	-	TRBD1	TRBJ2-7	CASSLDRGRFDEQYF	TGTGCCAGCAGCCTGGACAGGGGGAGGTTCGACGAGCAGTACTTC
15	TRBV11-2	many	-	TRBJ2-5	CASSTALGTGETQYF	TGTGCCAGCAGCACCGCCCTAGGAACGGGGGAGACCCAGTACTTC
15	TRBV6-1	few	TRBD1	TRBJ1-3	CASTRVQGGGNTIYF	TGTGCCAGCACCCGTGTGCAGGGGGGTGGAAACACCATATATTTT
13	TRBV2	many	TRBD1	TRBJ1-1	CASTQGESTEAFF	TGTGCCAGCACCCAGGGGGAGTCCACTGAAGCTTTCTTT
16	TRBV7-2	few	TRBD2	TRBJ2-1	CASSLALAGGLNEQFF	TGTGCCAGCAGCTTAGCTTTAGCGGGGGGGCTTAATGAGCAGTTCTTC
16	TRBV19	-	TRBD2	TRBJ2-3	CASSPSGRAGTDTQYF	TGTGCCAGTAGTCCTAGCGGGAGGGCCGGCACAGATACGCAGTATTTT
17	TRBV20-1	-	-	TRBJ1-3	CSARGPLVTYSGNTIYF	TGCAGTGCTAGAGGGCCCCTAGTCACCTACTCTGGAAACACCATATATTTT
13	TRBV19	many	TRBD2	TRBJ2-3	CASRGLASDTQYF	TGTGCCAGTAGGGGACTAGCGTCAGATACGCAGTATTTT
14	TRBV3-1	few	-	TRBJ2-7	CASSLNYRDHEQYF	TGTGCCAGCAGCCTCAATTACAGGGACCACGAGCAGTACTTC
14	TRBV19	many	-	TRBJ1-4	CATRDALPNEKLFF	TGTGCCACCAGGGACGCGCTTCCTAATGAAAAACTGTTTTTT
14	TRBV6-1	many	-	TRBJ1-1	CASRDRISNTEAFF	TGTGCCAGCAGGGACAGAATTAGTAACACTGAAGCTTTCTTT
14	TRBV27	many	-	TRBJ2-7	CASSSPVPGAEQYF	TGTGCCAGCAGTTCGCCTGTGCCGGGGGCCGAGCAGTACTTC
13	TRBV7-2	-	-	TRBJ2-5	CASSLRWGETQYF	TGTGCCAGCAGCTTAAGGTGGGGAGAGACCCAGTACTTC
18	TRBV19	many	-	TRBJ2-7	CASSSIGGGRRELYEQYF	TGTGCCAGTAGCTCAATCGGAGGGGGGCGCCGGGAGCTCTACGAGCAGTACTTC
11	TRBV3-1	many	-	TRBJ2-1	CASSLNIEQFF	TGTGCCAGCAGCCTCAACATAGAGCAGTTCTTC
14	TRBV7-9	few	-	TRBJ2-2	CASSSNSKTGELFF	TGTGCCAGCAGCTCTAACTCCAAAACCGGGGAGCTGTTTTTT
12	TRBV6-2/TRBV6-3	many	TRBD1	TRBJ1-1	CASSKGQPEAFF	TGTGCCAGCAGCAAGGGACAGCCTGAAGCTTTCTTT
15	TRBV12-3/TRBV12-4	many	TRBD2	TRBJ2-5	CASSDTGGFGETQYF	TGTGCCAGCAGTGATACGGGAGGCTTCGGAGAGACCCAGTACTTC
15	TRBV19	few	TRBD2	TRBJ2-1	CASSWGAGGMDEQFF	TGTGCCAGTAGCTGGGGAGCGGGAGGCATGGATGAGCAGTTCTTC
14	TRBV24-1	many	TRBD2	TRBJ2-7	CATSASGSSYEQYF	TGTGCCACCAGTGCTAGCGGGAGCTCCTACGAGCAGTACTTC
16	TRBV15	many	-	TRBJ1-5	CATSRDLLERPQPQHF	TGTGCCACCAGCAGAGATCTCTTGGAACGTCCCCAGCCCCAGCATTTT
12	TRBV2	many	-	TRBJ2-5	CASSGQLETQYF	TGTGCCAGCAGTGGACAGTTAGAGACCCAGTACTTC
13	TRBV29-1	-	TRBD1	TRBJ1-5	CSARQGFDQPQHF	TGCAGCGCAAGACAGGGGTTTGATCAGCCCCAGCATTTT
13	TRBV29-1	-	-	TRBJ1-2	CSVVSSGYDGYTF	TGCAGCGTTGTGTCATCAGGTTATGATGGCTACACCTTC
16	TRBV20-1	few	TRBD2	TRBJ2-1	CSAIDSGSNSYNEQFF	TGCAGTGCTATTGATAGCGGGAGCAACTCCTACAATGAGCAGTTCTTC
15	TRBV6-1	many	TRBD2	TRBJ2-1	CASGLGTQSHNEQFF	TGTGCCAGCGGACTAGGGACTCAGAGCCACAATGAGCAGTTCTTC
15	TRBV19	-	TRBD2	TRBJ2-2	CASSPLAGAAGELFF	TGTGCCAGTAGTCCGCTAGCGGGAGCCGCCGGGGAGCTGTTTTTT
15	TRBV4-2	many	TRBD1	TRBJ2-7	CASSYWTGAAYEQYF	TGTGCCAGCAGCTACTGGACAGGGGCGGCCTACGAGCAGTACTTC
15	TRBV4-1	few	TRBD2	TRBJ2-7	CASSRSTSGNYEQYF	TGCGCCAGCAGCCGGAGCACTAGCGGGAACTACGAGCAGTACTTC
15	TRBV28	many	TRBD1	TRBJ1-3	CASPPAQGEGNTIYF	TGTGCCAGCCCTCCCGCGCAGGGGGAGGGAAACACCATATATTTT
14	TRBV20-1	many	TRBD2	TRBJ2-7	CSASLLAGAWEQYF	TGCAGTGCTAGTCTTCTAGCGGGAGCGTGGGAGCAGTACTTC
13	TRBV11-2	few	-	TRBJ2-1	CASSLDIGFEQFF	TGTGCCAGCAGCTTAGATATTGGCTTTGAGCAGTTCTTC
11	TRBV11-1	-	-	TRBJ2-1	CASSSGYEQFF	TGTGCCAGCAGCTCGGGCTATGAGCAGTTCTTC
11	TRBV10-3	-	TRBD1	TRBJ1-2	CAIQGGHGYTF	TGTGCCATACAGGGGGGTCATGGCTACACCTTC